Only one count was recorded for the clone carrying this TCR beta chain. What it binds is not known. Patients included in sequencing had previously demonstrated CD8+CD57+ cell expansion by flow cytometry. Patients had received no therapy at the time of blood sampling. Template material for TCR beta VDJ and CDR3 profiling consisted of genomic DNA. TCRdb fed the reads into MiXCR, producing one record per CDR3 protein. The sample consists of about 240,000 distinct CDR3 sequences, around half of them appearing once. V lost 12 bases and J lost 4, with 30 bases in between. Germline V CDR1 and CDR2: KGHDR, SFDVKD. The CDR3 is made up of 17 amino acids. The data are from a study of CD8+CD57+ T cells in acquired aplastic anemia. Study summary: Yields of DNA that came from sorted CD4+ and CD8+ cells averaged roughly 3.3 ug.

Study conclusions and caveats: Between patients and controls, some 31 CD8+ CDR3 sequences were found in common. The study found no significant CD8+ Simpson's diversity difference between patients and controls.

The receptor was isolated from a human donor with aplastic anemia. The chain recombines TRBV24-1 with TRBJ2-7; D is perhaps TRBD1 (6 bases). The specimen was sorted CD4+, CD8+, or CD8+CD57+ T cells (not recorded which) from PBMCs. The CDR3 bases are TGTGCCGGCAGTTTACTCGATCGAATCGGACAGCCTTACGAGCAGTACTTC. Protein: CAGSLLDRIGQPYEQYF.